Given below is one T cell receptor (beta chain) in context. The V gene lost 8 bases and the J gene lost 3 bases, with 21 bases spanning the gap. The CDR3 contains 16 residues. The V gene's germline CDR1 is MDHEN and CDR2 SYDVKM. TCRdb's table, derived via immunoSEQ multiplex PCR, lists solely in-frame clones and lacks some. The repertoire holds 400,000 to 500,000 clones, 65% to 80% seen once, with over 9.5% in the top ten. The source of the sample is a study of shared clonotypes between healthy human individuals. This clonotype was obtained from a woman aged 40 to 50 in good health. Some clones in this sample may be carry-over from other donors' samples. The J gene is TRBJ2-3, the V gene TRBV28, with D maybe TRBD2 (6 bases). The source material was PBMCs. The CDR3 bases are TGTGCCAGCTTCGGGGGAGGAAAGCCAAGGACAGATACGCAGTATTTT. Protein sequence: CASFGGGKPRTDTQYF.